The clone carrying this T cell receptor (beta chain) has more than one count but fewer than ten. Its antigen is unidentified. CDR3 size: 16 residues. Per the germline V gene, CDR1 is MDHEN and CDR2 is SYDVKM. J gave up 8 bases and V 6 bases, and 13 bases lay outside the gene matches. This sample was taken from a study of T cell responses to AZD1222 COVID-19 vaccine. Overall study findings and caveats: Only a handful of AZD1222 recipients, roughly 6 in all, had baseline seropositivity. White British people made up most donors, females outnumbered males, and clonal diversity was possibly underestimated.

This table comes from immunoSEQ multiplex PCR, and its TCRdb copy is limited to in-frame clones, with some not included. The sample yields over 150,000 clones, 88% seen once. Sequencing used peripheral blood, obtained on day 0 of AZD1222 vaccination. This chain links TRBV28 with TRBJ2-1; 10 bases align to TRBD2. The sequence was collected from an adult in good health. CDR3 in DNA: TGTGCCAGCAGCGGTACAGCGGGGGGGCCGGTCCATGAGCAGTTCTTC. This encodes CASSGTAGGPVHEQFF.